This T cell receptor beta chain originates from a study of CD8+ T cells in alopecia areata. Overall study findings and caveats: Compared with normal scalp, lesional scalp had higher clonality and more expanded CD8+ clones. Sequences from scalp samples also cover resident alphabeta T cells of normal skin.

Sequencing templates came from extracted RNA that was reverse transcribed into cDNA. The data were produced by immunoSEQ multiplex PCR, yet TCRdb's version contains in-frame clones alone and is incomplete. The table shows tens of thousands of clones, with 55% occurring only once. With respect to this clone: Its target is unknown.

The germline gives CDR1 LGHNA, CDR2 YSLEER. V lost 0 bases, J lost 4 bases, and 10 bases lay in between. The CDR3 runs to 14 residues. Researchers took lesional scalp punch biopsies and peripheral blood from people who were alopecia areata patients. Sorting of CD4+ and CD8+ T cells was performed on PBMCs. The chain employs TRBV4-3 and TRBJ2-7, with a possible D match to TRBD2 (6 bases). The sample comprised NKG2D-high CD8+ T cells sorted from blood. The receptor was derived from a human donor with alopecia areata. CDR3 amino acids: CASSQDREEYEQYF. The CDR3 DNA is TGCGCCAGCAGCCAAGATAGGGAGGAGTACGAGCAGTACTTC.